The 25 T cell receptor beta chains in this list originate from one sample, sequenced in a study of neoadjuvant anti-PD-1 for oral cavity cancer. The table came from immunoSEQ multiplex PCR; TCRdb's copy has only in-frame clones and leaves some out. The profile shows 63,000 or so clones, roughly nine tenths of them singletons. Time point given: after neoadjuvant nivolumab, at surgical resection. Sample: PBMCs, taken after nivolumab (anti-PD-1) treatment. These receptors all stem from a person between 40 and 80 years old with oral cavity squamous cell carcinoma.

This clone was counted once. The chain links TRBV7-8 to TRBJ1-1; D remains unclear. Germline V gives CDR1 SGHVS, CDR2 FQNEAQ. Trimming took off 5 bases at V and 5 bases at J, with 15 bases between the two ends. This CDR3 region has 14 residues. In nucleotides, the CDR3 is TGTGCCAGCAGCCTGGCGGGCCGCTGGACTGAAGCTTTCTTT. It encodes CASSLAGRWTEAFF.

The chain couples TRBV11-2 to TRBJ1-1, with unresolved D. CDR1 and CDR2 from the germline V gene are SGHAT and FQNNGV. Trimming stripped 0 bases from V and 0 bases from J, with 8 bases between. The CDR3 is 15 residues long. CDR3 sequence reads: CASSLEPGMNTEAFF. DNA of the CDR3: TGTGCCAGCAGCTTAGAACCGGGAATGAACACTGAAGCTTTCTTT. Complete variable domain (other parts from reference TRBV11-2 and TRBJ1-1): EAGVAQSPRYKIIEKRQSVAFWCNPISGHATLYWYQQILGQGPKLLIQFQNNGVVDDSQLPKDRFSAERLKGVDSTLKIQPAKLEDSAVYLCASSLEPGMNTEAFFGQGTRLTVV.

The chain combines TRBV30 with TRBJ2-7, with 10 bases lining up with TRBD1. Germline V gene data show CDR1 as GTSNPN and CDR2 as SVGIG (reference sequence). V gave up 2 bases and J gave up 6 bases; unmatched junction bases: 7. The CDR3 is 14 amino acids. The CDR3 reads CAWSKRQGAFEQYF. CDR3 coding DNA: TGTGCCTGGAGTAAGAGACAGGGGGCTTTCGAGCAGTACTTC.

This clone occurred once. The CDR3 DNA is TGTGCCAGCAGCGTCCGTTTGGCAGAAGAGACCCAGTACTTC. As protein: CASSVRLAEETQYF. V is TRBV5-8 and J is TRBJ2-5, with D unresolved. CDR3 length: 14 amino acids. CDR1 and CDR2 from the germline V gene are SGHTS and YDEGEE. Deletions cut 4 bases from V and 3 bases from J, with 13 bases between.

This clone was detected once. This sequence joins TRBV10-3 and TRBJ1-2, with D hard to call. Per germline, CDR1 ENHRY and CDR2 SYGVKD. The CDR3 runs to 11 residues. V was pared by 0 bases and J by 4 bases, with 0 bases between. The CDR3 sequence: CAISESYGYTF. In DNA, the CDR3 is TGTGCCATCAGTGAGTCCTATGGCTACACCTTC.

V is TRBV6-4 and J is TRBJ2-5; D not resolved. The CDR3 contains 10 residues. V lost 7 bases and J 5 bases, leaving 5 bases between the germline ends. CDR1 is MRHNA, CDR2 SNTAGT, per germline. CDR3 protein: CASTRETQYF. The DNA for the CDR3 is TGTGCCAGCACTCGGGAGACCCAGTACTTC.

The genes are TRBV19 and TRBJ1-4; no clear D gene. The CDR3 is 15 residues long. Trimming cost V 5 bases and J 0 bases, with 10 bases left between them. Germline CDR1 LNHDA, CDR2 SQIVND (reference sequence). The CDR3 loop reads CASSLNWATNEKLFF. As DNA, the CDR3 is TGTGCCAGTAGTCTCAACTGGGCAACTAATGAAAAACTGTTTTTT. The variable domain in full, with the rest retrieved from reference TRBV19 and TRBJ1-4, is DGGITQSPKYLFRKEGQNVTLSCEQNLNHDAMYWYRQDPGQGLRLIYYSQIVNDFQKGDIAEGYSVSREKKESFPLTVTSAQKNPTAFYLCASSLNWATNEKLFFGSGTQLSVL.

This clone has more than one count but fewer than ten. This rearrangement joins TRBV2 to TRBJ1-5; no clear D. CDR3 length: 15 residues. Germline V gene sequence: CDR1 SNHLY, CDR2 FYNNEI. Between the trimmed V and J ends, which lost 3 bases and 6 bases, there was a span of 15 bases. DNA for the CDR3: TGTGCCAGCAGTGAGTCCTTCTACCCTCGTCAGCCCCAGCATTTT. This encodes CASSESFYPRQPQHF.

The chain couples TRBV5-1 to TRBJ2-3; D is perhaps TRBD1 (5 bases). The germline CDR1 and CDR2 sequences are SGHRS and YFSETQ. This CDR3 has 15 residues. V was trimmed by 0 bases and J by 0 bases, leaving 8 bases between them. Here the CDR3 DNA reads TGCGCCAGCAGCTTGGAACAGGCCAGCACAGATACGCAGTATTTT. Its protein is CASSLEQASTDTQYF.

CDR3: CASSYSSNQPQHF. DNA for the CDR3: TGTGCCAGCAGTTACTCGTCAAATCAGCCCCAGCATTTT. The chain uses TRBV6-5 and TRBJ1-5; D ambiguous. Germline V gene data show CDR1 as MNHEY and CDR2 as SVGAGI. The V gene lost 0 bases and the J gene lost 4 bases, with 4 bases spanning the gap. The CDR3 has 13 residues.

DNA for the CDR3: TGTGCCAGCAGTGAAGGGGTGTCGGCTTTCTTT. Its protein is CASSEGVSAFF. This chain links TRBV2 with TRBJ1-1; no clear D gene. The germline V and J ends were trimmed by 1 base and 11 bases, with 8 bases remaining between them. The CDR3 contains 11 residues. Germline V gene data show CDR1 as SNHLY and CDR2 as FYNNEI.

This rearrangement joins TRBV6-1 to TRBJ2-7; 11 bases line up with TRBD1. CDR1 is MNHNS, CDR2 SASEGT, per germline. The CDR3 is 14 amino acids. V was clipped by 6 bases and J by 3 bases; unmatched bases: 4. This CDR3 is CASRRGTGGYEQYF. The CDR3 DNA follows: TGTGCCAGCAGGAGAGGGACAGGGGGCTACGAGCAGTACTTC.

This chain uses TRBV2 with TRBJ1-5; the match to TRBD1 covers 7 bases. CDR3 length equals 13 residues. CDR1 SNHLY and CDR2 FYNNEI come from the germline V gene. Trimming cost V 5 bases and J 7 bases; bases outside gene matches: 5. The CDR3 sequence is CASSRQGPQPQHF. The CDR3 DNA sequence: TGTGCCAGCAGTAGACAGGGCCCCCAGCCCCAGCATTTT.

The rearrangement links TRBV27 to TRBJ1-2; TRBD1 agrees at 8 bases. After removal of 8 bases from V and 1 base from J, the junction contained 6 bases not matched to a gene. Germline V lookup: CDR1 MNHEY, CDR2 SMNVEV (reference sequence). The CDR3 has 14 residues. As DNA, the CDR3 is TGTGCCAGCTCCCGGACAGGGAATAACTATGGCTACACCTTC. Its translation: CASSRTGNNYGYTF.

J is TRBJ1-5 and V is TRBV6-6; D perhaps matches TRBD1 (6 bases). The CDR3 runs 12 residues. Germline V lookup: CDR1 MNHNY, CDR2 SVGAGI (reference sequence). Trimming cost V 7 bases and J 4 bases, with 8 bases left between them. In DNA, the CDR3 is TGTGCCAGCACCACAGGGAATCAGCCCCAGCATTTT. Encoded protein: CASTTGNQPQHF.

The chain employs TRBV11-2 and TRBJ1-2; D not certain. Trimming left V 1 base short and J 4 bases short, with 1 base between. CDR3 length: 11 amino acids. The V gene's germline CDR1 is SGHAT and CDR2 FQNNGV. CDR3 bases: TGTGCCAGCAGCTTAGGCTATGGCTACACCTTC. As protein: CASSLGYGYTF.

This clone was recorded only once. J is TRBJ2-5 and V is TRBV11-2, with a possible D match to TRBD2 (6 bases). The CDR3 consists of 15 residues. Trimming took 0 bases from V and 2 from J, leaving 10 bases between them. Per germline, CDR1 SGHAT and CDR2 FQNNGV. The CDR3 region is CASSLDRLVQETQYF. The DNA of the CDR3 is TGTGCCAGCAGCTTAGACCGACTAGTACAAGAGACCCAGTACTTC.

V and J are TRBV6-1 and TRBJ1-2; the match to TRBD1 covers 7 bases. Germline V lookup: CDR1 MNHNS, CDR2 SASEGT. CDR3 length: 16 amino acids. V shed 0 bases and J 8 bases; nucleotides not matched to a gene: 12. For the CDR3, the DNA is TGTGCCAGCAGTGAAGCGCTTCGGAGAACAGGGGAAGGCTACACCTTC. Translating it yields CASSEALRRTGEGYTF.

This chain connects TRBV4-1 to TRBJ2-1, with TRBD2 matching over 7 bases. After removal of 4 bases from V and 3 bases from J, the junction contained 6 bases not matched to a gene. The CDR3 totals 15 residues. Germline CDR1 reads MGHRA; CDR2 reads YSYEKL. CDR3 sequence (DNA): TGCGCCAGCAGCCCCGAGGTAGCGGGCTACAATGAGCAGTTCTTC. The encoded protein is CASSPEVAGYNEQFF.

The V call is TRBV7-3, the J call TRBJ2-1; perhaps D is TRBD1 or TRBD2 (5 bases each). The germline CDR1 and CDR2 sequences are SGHTA and FQGTGA. CDR3 length: 13 residues. V was clipped by 4 bases and J by 9 bases, with 13 bases between them. The CDR3 bases are TGTGCCAGCAGCTCGGCCAGGGAGTCTGAGCAGTTCTTC. Its translation is CASSSARESEQFF.

The chain is built from TRBV28 and TRBJ2-3; 13 bases align to TRBD2. V gave up 6 bases and J gave up 2 bases; unmatched junction bases: 11. The CDR3 is made up of 18 amino acids. The germline V gene has CDR1 MDHEN and CDR2 SYDVKM. CDR3 sequence: CASRRTSGRRADTDTQYF. The CDR3 region has the DNA TGTGCCAGCAGGAGGACTAGCGGGAGACGGGCGGACACAGATACGCAGTATTTT.

This clone appeared once. V is TRBV5-6 and J is TRBJ2-1, with D tentatively TRBD2 (6 bases). Germline CDR1 and CDR2: SGHDT and YYEEEE. The V gene lost 4 bases and the J gene lost 0 bases, with 14 bases spanning the gap. This CDR3 is 16 amino acids long. As DNA, the CDR3 is TGTGCCAGCAGCCATAGCGGAGTCAGCTCCTACAATGAGCAGTTCTTC. It codes for CASSHSGVSSYNEQFF. The full variable domain, its missing parts supplied by reference TRBV5-6 and TRBJ2-1, is DAGVTQSPTHLIKTRGQQVTLRCSPKSGHDTVSWYQQALGQGPQFIFQYYEEEERQRGNFPDRFSGHQFPNYSSELNVNALLLGDSALYLCASSHSGVSSYNEQFFGPGTRLTVL.

The chain uses TRBV2 and TRBJ2-3; no reliable D call. Germline V gene lookup returns CDR1 SNHLY and CDR2 FYNNEI. The V end lost 1 base, the J end lost 4 bases, and 15 bases lay between the germline ends. This CDR3 is built from 16 residues. The CDR3: CASSEGPAGLADTQYF. CDR3 bases: TGTGCCAGCAGTGAAGGGCCGGCAGGTTTGGCAGATACGCAGTATTTT.

The V call is TRBV9, the J call TRBJ1-1; 7 nucleotides align to TRBD1. This CDR3 is 14 amino acids long. With V trimmed by 4 bases and J by 5 bases, 8 bases remained unmatched. Germline CDR1 SGDLS, CDR2 YYNGEE. This chain's CDR3 is CASSRGGAWTEAFF. The DNA of the CDR3 is TGTGCCAGCAGCCGAGGGGGCGCATGGACTGAAGCTTTCTTT.

V gene TRBV11-3 combines with J gene TRBJ2-5; maybe TRBD2 (5 bases). Germline CDR1 SGHNT, CDR2 YENEEA. V gave up 8 bases and J gave up 4 bases, with 14 bases separating them. CDR3 length equals 13 residues. The CDR3 loop is CASVEVGRETQYF. The CDR3 coding sequence is TGTGCCAGCGTGGAGGTGGGTAGAGAGACCCAGTACTTC.